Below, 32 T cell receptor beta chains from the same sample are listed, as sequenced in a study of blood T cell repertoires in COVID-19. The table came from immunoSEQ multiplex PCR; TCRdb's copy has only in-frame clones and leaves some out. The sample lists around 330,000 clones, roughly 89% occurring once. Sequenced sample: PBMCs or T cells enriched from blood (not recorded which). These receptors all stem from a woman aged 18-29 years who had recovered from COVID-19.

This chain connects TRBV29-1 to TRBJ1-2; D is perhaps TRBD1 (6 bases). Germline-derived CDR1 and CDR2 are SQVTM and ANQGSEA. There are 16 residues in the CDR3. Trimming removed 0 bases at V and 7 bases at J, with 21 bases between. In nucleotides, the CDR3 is TGCAGCGTTGAAGATCTGGGGGGGGCACAGGGCCTTGGCTACACCTTC. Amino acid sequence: CSVEDLGGAQGLGYTF.

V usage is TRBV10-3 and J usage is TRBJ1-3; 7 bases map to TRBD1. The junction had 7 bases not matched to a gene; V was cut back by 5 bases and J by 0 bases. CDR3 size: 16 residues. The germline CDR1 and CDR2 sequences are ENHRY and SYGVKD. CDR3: CAISKTGPLSGNTIYF. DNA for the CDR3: TGTGCCATCAGTAAGACAGGGCCCCTCTCTGGAAACACCATATATTTT.

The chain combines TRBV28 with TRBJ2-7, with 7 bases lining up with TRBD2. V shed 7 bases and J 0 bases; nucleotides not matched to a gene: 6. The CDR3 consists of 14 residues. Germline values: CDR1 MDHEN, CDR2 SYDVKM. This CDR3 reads CASTLRGSSYEQYF. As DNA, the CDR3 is TGTGCCAGCACCCTTCGCGGGAGCTCCTACGAGCAGTACTTC.

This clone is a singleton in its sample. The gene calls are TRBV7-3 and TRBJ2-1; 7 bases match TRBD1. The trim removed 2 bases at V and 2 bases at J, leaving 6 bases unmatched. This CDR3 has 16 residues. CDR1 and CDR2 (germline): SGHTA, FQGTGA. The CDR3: CASSLLTGATYNEQFF. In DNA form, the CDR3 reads TGTGCCAGCAGCTTACTCACAGGGGCCACCTACAATGAGCAGTTCTTC.

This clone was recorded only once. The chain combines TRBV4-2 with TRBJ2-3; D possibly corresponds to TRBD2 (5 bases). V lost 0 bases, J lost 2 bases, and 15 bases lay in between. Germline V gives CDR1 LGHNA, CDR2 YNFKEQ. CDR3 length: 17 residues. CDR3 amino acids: CASSQDLTHGDTDTQYF. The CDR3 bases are TGTGCCAGCAGCCAAGACCTCACTCACGGGGACACAGATACGCAGTATTTT.

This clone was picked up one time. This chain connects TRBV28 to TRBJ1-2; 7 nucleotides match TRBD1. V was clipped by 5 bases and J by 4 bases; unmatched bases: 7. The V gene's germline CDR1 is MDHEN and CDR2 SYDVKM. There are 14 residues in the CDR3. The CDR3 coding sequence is TGTGCCAGCAGTATAAGGACAGGAACCTATGGCTACACCTTC. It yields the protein CASSIRTGTYGYTF.

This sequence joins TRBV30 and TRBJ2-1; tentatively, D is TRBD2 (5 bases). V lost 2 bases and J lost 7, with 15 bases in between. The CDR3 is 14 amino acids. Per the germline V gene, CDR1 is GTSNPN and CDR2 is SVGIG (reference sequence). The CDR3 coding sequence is TGTGCCTGGAGTCCGCCGGCGGGCCTTAATGAGCAGTTCTTC. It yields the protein CAWSPPAGLNEQFF.

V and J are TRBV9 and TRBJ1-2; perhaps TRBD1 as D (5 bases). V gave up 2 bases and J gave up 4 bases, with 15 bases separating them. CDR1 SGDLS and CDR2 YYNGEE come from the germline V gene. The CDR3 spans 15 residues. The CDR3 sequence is CASSVYAGPSYGYTF. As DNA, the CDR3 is TGTGCCAGCAGCGTTTATGCAGGGCCCTCCTATGGCTACACCTTC.

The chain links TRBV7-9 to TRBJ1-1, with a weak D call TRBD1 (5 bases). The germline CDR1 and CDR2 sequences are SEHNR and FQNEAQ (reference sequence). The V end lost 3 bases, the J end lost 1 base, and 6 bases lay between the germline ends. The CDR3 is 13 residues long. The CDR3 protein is CASSFTGNTEAFF. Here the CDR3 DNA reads TGTGCCAGCAGCTTTACAGGGAACACTGAAGCTTTCTTT.

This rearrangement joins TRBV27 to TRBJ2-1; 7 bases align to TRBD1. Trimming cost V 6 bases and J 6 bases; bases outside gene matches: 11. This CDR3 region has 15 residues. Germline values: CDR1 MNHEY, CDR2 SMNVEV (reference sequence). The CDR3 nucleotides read TGTGCCAGCAGCCACCGCAGGGGGACATCCAATGAGCAGTTCTTC. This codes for CASSHRRGTSNEQFF.

Here the CDR3 reads CSVRDADTQYF. The CDR3 DNA follows: TGCAGCGTCCGCGATGCAGATACGCAGTATTTT. The chain employs TRBV29-1 and TRBJ2-3; the D is unclear. The V and J ends lost 6 bases and 4 bases respectively, with 8 bases between them. Germline CDR1 is SQVTM and CDR2 is ANQGSEA. The CDR3 extends over 11 amino acids.

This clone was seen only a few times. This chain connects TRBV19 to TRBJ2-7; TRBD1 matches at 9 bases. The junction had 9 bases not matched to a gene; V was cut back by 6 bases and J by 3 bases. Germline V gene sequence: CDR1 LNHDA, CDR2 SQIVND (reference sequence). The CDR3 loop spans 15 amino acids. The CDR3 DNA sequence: TGTGCCAGTAGCCCGTCCGGGACAGGGAACTACGAGCAGTACTTC. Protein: CASSPSGTGNYEQYF.

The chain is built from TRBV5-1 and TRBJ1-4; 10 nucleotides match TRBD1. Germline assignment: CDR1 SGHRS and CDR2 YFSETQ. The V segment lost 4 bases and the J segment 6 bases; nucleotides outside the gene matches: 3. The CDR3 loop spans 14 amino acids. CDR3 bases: TGCGCCAGCAGCCGGGACAGGGGAGATGAAAAACTGTTTTTT. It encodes CASSRDRGDEKLFF.

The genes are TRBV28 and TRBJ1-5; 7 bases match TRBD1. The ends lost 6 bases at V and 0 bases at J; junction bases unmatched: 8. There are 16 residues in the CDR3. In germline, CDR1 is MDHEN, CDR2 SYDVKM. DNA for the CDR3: TGTGCCAGCAGACTCGGGACAGTTCTTAGCAATCAGCCCCAGCATTTT. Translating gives CASRLGTVLSNQPQHF.

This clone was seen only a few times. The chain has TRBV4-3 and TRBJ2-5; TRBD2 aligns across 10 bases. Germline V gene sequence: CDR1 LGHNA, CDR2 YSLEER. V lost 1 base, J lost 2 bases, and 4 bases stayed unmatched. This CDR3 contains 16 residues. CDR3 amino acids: CASSQGTSGSQETQYF. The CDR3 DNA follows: TGCGCCAGCAGCCAAGGGACTAGCGGTTCGCAAGAGACCCAGTACTTC.

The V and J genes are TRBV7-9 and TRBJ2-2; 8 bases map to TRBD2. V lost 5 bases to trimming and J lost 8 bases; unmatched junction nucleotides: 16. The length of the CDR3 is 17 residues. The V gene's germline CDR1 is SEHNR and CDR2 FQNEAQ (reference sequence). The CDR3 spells CASSTRVERESFGELFF. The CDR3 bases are TGTGCCAGCAGCACGAGAGTCGAGCGGGAGAGCTTTGGGGAGCTGTTTTTT.

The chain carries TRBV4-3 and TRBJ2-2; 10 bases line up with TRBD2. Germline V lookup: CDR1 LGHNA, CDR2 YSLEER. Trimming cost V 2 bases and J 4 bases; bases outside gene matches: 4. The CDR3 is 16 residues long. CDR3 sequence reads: CASSQNPSGGTGELFF. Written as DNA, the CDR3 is TGCGCCAGCAGCCAAAATCCTAGCGGGGGCACCGGGGAGCTGTTTTTT.

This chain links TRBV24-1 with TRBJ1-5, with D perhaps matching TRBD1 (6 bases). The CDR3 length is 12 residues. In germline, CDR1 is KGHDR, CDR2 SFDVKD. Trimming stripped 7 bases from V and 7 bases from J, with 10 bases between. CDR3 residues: CATSRGDQPQHF. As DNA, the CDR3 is TGTGCCACCAGCAGGGGCGACCAGCCCCAGCATTTT.

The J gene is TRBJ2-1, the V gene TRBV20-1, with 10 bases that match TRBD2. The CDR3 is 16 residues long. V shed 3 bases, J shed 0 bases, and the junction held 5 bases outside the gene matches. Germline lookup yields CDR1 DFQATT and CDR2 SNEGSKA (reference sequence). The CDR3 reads CSASPSGGGSYNEQFF. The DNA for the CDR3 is TGCAGTGCTAGTCCTAGCGGGGGAGGCTCCTACAATGAGCAGTTCTTC.

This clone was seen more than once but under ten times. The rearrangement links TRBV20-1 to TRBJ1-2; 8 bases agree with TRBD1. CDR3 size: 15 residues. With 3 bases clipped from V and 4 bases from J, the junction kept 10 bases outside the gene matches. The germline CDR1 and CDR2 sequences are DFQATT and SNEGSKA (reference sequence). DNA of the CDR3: TGCAGTGCTAGTTCGCCAGGGGGCTGGAGCTATGGCTACACCTTC. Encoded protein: CSASSPGGWSYGYTF.

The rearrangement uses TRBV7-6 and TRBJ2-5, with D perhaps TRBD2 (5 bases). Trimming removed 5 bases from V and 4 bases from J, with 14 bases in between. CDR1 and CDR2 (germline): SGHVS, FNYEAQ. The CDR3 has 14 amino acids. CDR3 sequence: CASSRRLRGETQYF. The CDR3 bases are TGTGCCAGCAGCCGGCGGCTCCGGGGAGAGACCCAGTACTTC.

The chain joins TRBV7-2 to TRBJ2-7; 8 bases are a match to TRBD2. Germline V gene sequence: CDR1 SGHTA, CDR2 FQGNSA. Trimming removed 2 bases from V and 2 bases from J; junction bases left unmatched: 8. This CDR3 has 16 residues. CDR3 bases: TGTGCCAGCAGCTTATCGGGCGGGGGGCCCGCCTACGAGCAGTACTTC. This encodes CASSLSGGGPAYEQYF.

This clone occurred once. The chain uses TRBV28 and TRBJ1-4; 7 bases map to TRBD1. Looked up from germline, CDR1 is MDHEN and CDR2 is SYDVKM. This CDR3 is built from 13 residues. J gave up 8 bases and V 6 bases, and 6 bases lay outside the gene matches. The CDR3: CASRDRAGEKLFF. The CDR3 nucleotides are TGTGCCAGCAGAGACAGGGCGGGGGAAAAACTGTTTTTT. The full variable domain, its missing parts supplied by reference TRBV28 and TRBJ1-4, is DVKVTQSSRYLVKRTGEKVFLECVQDMDHENMFWYRQDPGLGLRLIYFSYDVKMKEKGDIPEGYSVSREKKERFSLILESASTNQTSMYLCASRDRAGEKLFFGSGTQLSVL.

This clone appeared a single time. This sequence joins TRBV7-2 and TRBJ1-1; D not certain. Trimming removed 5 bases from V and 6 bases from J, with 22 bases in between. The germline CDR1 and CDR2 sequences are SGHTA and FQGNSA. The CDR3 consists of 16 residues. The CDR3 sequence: CASSLPPSLRSAEAFF. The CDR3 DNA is TGTGCCAGCAGCCTACCCCCATCCTTGCGGAGCGCTGAAGCTTTCTTT.

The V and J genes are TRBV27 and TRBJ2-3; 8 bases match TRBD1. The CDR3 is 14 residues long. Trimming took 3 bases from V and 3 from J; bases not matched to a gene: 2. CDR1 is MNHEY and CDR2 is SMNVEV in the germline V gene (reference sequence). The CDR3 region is CASSFDRGTDTQYF. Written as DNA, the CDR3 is TGTGCCAGCAGTTTTGACAGGGGTACAGATACGCAGTATTTT.

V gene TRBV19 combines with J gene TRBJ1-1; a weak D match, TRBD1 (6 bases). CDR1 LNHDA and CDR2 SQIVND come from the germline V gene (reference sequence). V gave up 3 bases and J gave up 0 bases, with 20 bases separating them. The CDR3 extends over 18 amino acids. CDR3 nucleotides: TGTGCCAGTAGTATCGGACCCAGGACAGCTAGGTTGAACACTGAAGCTTTCTTT. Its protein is CASSIGPRTARLNTEAFF.

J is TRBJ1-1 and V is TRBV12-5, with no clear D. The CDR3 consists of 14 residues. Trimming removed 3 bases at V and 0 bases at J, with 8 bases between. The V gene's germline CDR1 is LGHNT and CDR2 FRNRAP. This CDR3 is CASGFPPMNTEAFF. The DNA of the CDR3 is TGTGCTAGTGGTTTCCCCCCTATGAACACTGAAGCTTTCTTT.

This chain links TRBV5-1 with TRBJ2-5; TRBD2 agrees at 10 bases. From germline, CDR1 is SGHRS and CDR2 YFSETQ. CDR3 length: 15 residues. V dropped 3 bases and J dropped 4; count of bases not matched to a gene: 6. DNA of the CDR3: TGCGCCAGCAGCTCCCGGGAGCGGGGGGGAGAGACCCAGTACTTC. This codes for CASSSRERGGETQYF.

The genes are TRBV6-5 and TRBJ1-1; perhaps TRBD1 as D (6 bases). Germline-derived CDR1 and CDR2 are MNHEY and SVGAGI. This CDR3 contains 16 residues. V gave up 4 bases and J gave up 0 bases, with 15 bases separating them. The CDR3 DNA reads TGTGCCAGCAGTTTGAACAGGGAAGGTCTGAACACTGAAGCTTTCTTT. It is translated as CASSLNREGLNTEAFF.

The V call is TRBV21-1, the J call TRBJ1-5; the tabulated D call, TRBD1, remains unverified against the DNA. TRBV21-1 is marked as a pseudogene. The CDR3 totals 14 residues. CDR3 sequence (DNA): TGTGCCAGCACCCAGGACAGAAGCAATCAGCCCCAGCATTTT. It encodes CASTQDRSNQPQHF.

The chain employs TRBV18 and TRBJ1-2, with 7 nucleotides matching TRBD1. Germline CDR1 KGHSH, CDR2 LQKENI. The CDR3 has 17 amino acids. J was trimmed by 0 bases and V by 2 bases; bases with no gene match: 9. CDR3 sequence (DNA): TGTGCCAGCTCACCATCCGGGACAGCCGTAACTAACTATGGCTACACCTTC. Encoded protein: CASSPSGTAVTNYGYTF.

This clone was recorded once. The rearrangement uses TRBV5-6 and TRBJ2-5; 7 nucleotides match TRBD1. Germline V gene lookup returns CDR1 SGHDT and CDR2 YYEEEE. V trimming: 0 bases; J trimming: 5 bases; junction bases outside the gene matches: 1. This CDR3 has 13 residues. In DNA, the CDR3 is TGTGCCAGCAGCTTGGACAGGGGTGAGACCCAGTACTTC. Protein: CASSLDRGETQYF.